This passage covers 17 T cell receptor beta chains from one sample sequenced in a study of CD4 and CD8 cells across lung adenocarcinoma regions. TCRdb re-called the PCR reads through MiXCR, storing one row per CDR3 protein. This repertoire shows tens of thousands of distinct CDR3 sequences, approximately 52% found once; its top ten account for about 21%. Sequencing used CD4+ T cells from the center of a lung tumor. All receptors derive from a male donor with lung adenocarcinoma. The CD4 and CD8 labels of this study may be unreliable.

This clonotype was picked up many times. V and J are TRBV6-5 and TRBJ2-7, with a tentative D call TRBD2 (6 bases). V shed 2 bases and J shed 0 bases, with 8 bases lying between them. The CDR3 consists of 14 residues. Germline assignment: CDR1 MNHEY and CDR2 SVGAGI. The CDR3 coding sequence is TGTGCCAGCAGTTACGGGACTGACTCCTACGAGCAGTACTTC. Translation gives CASSYGTDSYEQYF.

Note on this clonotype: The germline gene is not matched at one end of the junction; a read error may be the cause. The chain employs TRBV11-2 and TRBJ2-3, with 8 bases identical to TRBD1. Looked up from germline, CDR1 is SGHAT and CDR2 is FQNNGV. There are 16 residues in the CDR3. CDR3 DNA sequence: TGTGCCAGCAGCGGGCACAGGGGGAGAGACCCAGAGACGCAGTATTTC. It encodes CASSGHRGRDPETQYF.

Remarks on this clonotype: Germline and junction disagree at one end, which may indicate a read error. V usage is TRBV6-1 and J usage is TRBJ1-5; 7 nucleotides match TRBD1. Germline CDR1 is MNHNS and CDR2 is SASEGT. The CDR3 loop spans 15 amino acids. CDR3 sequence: CASSRRQGRNQPHHF. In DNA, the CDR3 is TGTGCCAGCAGCCGCCGACAGGGCCGTAATCAGCCCCACCACTTT.

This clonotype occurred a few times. Here the CDR3 DNA reads TGTGCCAGCAGTTCGGGACTTCAACCTCCGAAGCAGTACTTC. The encoded protein is CASSSGLQPPKQYF. The chain is built from TRBV27 and TRBJ2-1; TRBD2 is a possible D gene (6 bases). Judging by the DNA end, TRBJ2-7 fits better; the J call may be wrong. The CDR3 extends over 14 amino acids. The V gene's germline CDR1 is MNHEY and CDR2 SMNVEV (reference sequence).

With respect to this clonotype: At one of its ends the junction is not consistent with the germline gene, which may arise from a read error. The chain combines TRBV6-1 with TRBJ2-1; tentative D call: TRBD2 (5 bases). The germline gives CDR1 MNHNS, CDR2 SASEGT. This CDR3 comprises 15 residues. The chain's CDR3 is CASRPDSSTYGEQFF. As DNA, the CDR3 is TGTGCCAGCAGGCCCGACTCGAGCACCTACGGGGAGCAGTTTTTC.

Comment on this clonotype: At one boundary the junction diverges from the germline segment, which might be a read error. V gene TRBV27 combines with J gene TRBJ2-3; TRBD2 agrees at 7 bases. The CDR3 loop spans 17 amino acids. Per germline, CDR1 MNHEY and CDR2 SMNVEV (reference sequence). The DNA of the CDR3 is TGTGCCAGCAGCGCGGTGGGAGGGGCGGGTGGCACAGAGACGCAGTATTTC. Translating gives CASSAVGGAGGTETQYF.

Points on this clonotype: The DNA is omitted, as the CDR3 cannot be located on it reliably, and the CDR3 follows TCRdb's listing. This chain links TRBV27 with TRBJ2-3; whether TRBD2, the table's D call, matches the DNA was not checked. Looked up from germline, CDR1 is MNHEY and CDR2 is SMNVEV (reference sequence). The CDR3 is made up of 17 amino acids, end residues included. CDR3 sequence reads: CASSAGRVACGTDTQYF.

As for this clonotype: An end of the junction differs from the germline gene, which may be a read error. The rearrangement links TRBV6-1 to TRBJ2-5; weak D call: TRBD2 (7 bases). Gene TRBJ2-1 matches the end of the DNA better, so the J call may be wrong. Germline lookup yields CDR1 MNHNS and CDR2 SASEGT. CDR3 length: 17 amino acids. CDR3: CASREASGGLRGNEQFF. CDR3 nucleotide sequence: TGTGCCAGCAGGGAAGCCTCCGGGGGGCTACGTGGCAATGAGCAGTTCTTC.

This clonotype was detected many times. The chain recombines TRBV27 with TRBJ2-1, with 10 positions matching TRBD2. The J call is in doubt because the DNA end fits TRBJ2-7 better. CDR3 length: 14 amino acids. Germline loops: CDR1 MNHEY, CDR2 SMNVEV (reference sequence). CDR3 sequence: CASKFTSGKYEQYF. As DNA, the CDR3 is TGTGCCAGCAAATTCACTAGCGGGAAATACGAGCAGTACTTC.

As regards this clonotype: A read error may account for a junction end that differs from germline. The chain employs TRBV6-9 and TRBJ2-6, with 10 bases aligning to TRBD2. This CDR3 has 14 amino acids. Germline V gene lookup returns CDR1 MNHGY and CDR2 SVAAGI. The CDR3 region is CASSYSGRARELFF. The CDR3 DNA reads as TGTGCCAGCAGTTATAGCGGGAGGGCCAGGGAGCTGTTTTTC.

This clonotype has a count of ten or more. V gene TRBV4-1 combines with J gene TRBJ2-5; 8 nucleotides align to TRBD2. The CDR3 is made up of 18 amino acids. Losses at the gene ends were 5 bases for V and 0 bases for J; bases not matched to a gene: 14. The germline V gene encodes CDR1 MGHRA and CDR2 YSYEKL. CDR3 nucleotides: TGCGCCAGCAGCTTCTCCTCGCGCCAAGCGGGAGACCAAGAGACCCAGTACTTC. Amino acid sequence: CASSFSSRQAGDQETQYF.

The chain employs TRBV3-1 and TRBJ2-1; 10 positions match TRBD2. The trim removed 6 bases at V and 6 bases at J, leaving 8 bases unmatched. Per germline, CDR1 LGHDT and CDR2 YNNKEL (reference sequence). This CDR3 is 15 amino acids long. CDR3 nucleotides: TGTGCCAGCAGGCCCGGGACTAGCGAATTCAATGAGCAGTTCTTC. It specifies CASRPGTSEFNEQFF.

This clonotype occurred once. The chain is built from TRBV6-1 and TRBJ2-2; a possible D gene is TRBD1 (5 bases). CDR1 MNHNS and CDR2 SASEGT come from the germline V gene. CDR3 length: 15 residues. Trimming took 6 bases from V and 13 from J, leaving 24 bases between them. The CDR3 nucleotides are TGTGCCAGCAGCCTCCAGGCCGGAATTACAGGTGCGCTGTTTTTT. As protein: CASSLQAGITGALFF.

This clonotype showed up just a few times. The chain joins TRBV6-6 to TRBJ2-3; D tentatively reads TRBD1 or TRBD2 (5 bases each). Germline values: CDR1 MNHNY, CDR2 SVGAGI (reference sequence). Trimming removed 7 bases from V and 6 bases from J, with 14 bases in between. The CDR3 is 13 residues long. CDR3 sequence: CASTGLARDTQYF. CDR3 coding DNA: TGTGCCAGCACGGGGCTAGCAAGGGATACGCAGTATTTT.

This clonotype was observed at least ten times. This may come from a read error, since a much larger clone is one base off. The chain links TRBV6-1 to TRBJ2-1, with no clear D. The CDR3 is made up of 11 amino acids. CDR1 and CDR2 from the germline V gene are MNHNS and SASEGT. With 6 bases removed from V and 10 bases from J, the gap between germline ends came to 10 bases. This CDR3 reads CASRLSYEQFF. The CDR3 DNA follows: TGTGCCAGCAGATTGAGTTACGAGCAGTTCTTC.

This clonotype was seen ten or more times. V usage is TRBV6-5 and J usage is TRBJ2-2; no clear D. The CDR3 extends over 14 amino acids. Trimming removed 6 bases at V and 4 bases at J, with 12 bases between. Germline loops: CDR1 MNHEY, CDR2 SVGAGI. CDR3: CASRVQSVTGELFF. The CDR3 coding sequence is TGTGCCAGCAGAGTTCAAAGTGTCACCGGGGAGCTGTTTTTT.

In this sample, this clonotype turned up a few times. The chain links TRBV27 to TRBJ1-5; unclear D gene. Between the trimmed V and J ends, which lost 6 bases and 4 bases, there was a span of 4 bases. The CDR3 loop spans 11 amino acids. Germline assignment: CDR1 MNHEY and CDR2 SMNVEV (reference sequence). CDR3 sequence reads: CASSGNQPQHF. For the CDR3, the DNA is TGTGCCAGCAGCGGAAATCAGCCCCAGCATTTT.